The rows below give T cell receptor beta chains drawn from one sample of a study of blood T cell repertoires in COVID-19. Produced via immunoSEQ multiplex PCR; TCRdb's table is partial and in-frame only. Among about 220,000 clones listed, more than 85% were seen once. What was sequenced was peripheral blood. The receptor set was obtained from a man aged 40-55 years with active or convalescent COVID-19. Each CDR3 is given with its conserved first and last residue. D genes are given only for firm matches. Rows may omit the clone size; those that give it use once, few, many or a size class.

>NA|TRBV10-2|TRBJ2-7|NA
TGCGCCAGCGGCCTGGGGGGCTACGAGCAGTACTTC
CASGLGGYEQYF
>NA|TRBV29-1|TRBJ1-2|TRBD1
TGCAGCGTTGTCGCGGGACAGGGAAGGGACTATGGCTACACCTTC
CSVVAGQGRDYGYTF
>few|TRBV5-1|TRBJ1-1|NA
TGCGCCAGCAGCTTGGCCTGGGCATCTGAAGCTTTCTTT
CASSLAWASEAFF
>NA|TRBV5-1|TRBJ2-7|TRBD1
TGCGCCAGCACAAGGACAGGGGCAACCTTTTACGAGCAGTACTTC
CASTRTGATFYEQYF
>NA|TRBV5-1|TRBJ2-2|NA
TGCGCCAGTCAGGGTCGGAGTAGTGCCGGGGAGCTGTTTTTT
CASQGRSSAGELFF
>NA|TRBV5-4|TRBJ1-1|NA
TGTGCCAGCACCGAAGCGCCCCGGGCTGAAGCTTTCTTT
CASTEAPRAEAFF
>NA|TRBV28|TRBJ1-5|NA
TGTGCCAGCAGTTTTACGGCAGGTTCCCAGCCCCAGCATTTT
CASSFTAGSQPQHF
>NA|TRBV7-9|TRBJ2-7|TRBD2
TGTGCCAGCAGCGCGCCGGGACTAGCGGTCTACGAGCAGTACTTC
CASSAPGLAVYEQYF
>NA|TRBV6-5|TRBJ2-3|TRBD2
TGTGCCAGCAGTTACTCAGCGGGGGGAGCAGATACGCAGTATTTT
CASSYSAGGADTQYF
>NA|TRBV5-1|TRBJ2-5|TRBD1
TGCGCCAGCAGCGAACAGGGGGCTTACCAAGAGACCCAGTACTTC
CASSEQGAYQETQYF
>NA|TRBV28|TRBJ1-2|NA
TGTGCCAGCAGTTCCAGGGGACCCTGGAAGGATGGCTACACCTTC
CASSSRGPWKDGYTF
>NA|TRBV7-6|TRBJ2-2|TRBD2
TGTGCCAGCAGTCGAACCGGGACTAGTATGGCCGGGGAGCTGTTTTTT
CASSRTGTSMAGELFF
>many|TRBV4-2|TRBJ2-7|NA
TGTGCCAGCAGCCAAGAAGTGCCAGACTACGAGCAGTACTTC
CASSQEVPDYEQYF
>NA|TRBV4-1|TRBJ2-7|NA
TGCGCCAGCAGCCAAGATATCGGAGGGGCCTCCTACGAGCAGTACTTC
CASSQDIGGASYEQYF
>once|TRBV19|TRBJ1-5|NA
TGTGCCAGTAGTAAGGGGTCCCCTCAAGTGCCCCAGCATTTT
CASSKGSPQVPQHF
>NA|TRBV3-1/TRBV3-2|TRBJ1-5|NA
TGTGCCAGCAGCCAAGATCTCGGGTATCAGCCCCAGCATTTT
CASSQDLGYQPQHF
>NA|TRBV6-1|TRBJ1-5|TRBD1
TGTGCCAGCAGTGAAGAGGTCGGACAGGCGGATCAGCCCCAGCATTTT
CASSEEVGQADQPQHF
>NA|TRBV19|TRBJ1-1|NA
TGTGCCAGTAGCCAGCCAGGGGCTATACCTGAAGCTTTCTTT
CASSQPGAIPEAFF
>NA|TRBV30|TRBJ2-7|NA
TGTGCCTGGACTCGACAGGATATTCTCGAGCAGTACTTC
CAWTRQDILEQYF
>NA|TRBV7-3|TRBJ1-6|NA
TGTGCCAGCAGCTTATCTCGTAATTCACCCCTCCACTTT
CASSLSRNSPLHF
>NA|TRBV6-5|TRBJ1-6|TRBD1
TGTGCCAGCAGTTACTCCGGGACAGGGGTATCACCCCTCCACTTT
CASSYSGTGVSPLHF
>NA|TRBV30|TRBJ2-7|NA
TGTGCCTGGAGTGGGGGACTTCCATCAAGGGACGAGCAGTACTTC
CAWSGGLPSRDEQYF
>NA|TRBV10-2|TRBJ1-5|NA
TGCGCCAGCAGTGATGCGTGGGGCAGGGACAATCAGCCCCAGCATTTT
CASSDAWGRDNQPQHF
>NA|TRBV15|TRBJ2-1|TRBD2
TGTGCCACCCGTCGTGGAGCGGGAGGGGGCTCCTACAATGAGCAGTTCTTC
CATRRGAGGGSYNEQFF
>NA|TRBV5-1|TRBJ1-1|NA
TGCGCCAGCTCGGAAGACTTTATGAACACTGAAGCTTTCTTT
CASSEDFMNTEAFF